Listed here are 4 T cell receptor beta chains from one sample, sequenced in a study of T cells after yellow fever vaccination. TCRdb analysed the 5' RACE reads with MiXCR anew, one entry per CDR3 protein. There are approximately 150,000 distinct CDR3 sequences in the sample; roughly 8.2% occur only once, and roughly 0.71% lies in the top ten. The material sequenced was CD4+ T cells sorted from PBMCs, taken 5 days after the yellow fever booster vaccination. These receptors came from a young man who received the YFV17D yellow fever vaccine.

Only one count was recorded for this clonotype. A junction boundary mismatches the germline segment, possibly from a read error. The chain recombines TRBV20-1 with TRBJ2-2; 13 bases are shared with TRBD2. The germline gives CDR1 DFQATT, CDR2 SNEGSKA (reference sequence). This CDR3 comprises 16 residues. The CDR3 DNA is TGCACTGCTAGTACTAGCGGGAGGGCCAGAAGCGGGGAGCTGTTTTTT. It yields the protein CTASTSGRARSGELFF.

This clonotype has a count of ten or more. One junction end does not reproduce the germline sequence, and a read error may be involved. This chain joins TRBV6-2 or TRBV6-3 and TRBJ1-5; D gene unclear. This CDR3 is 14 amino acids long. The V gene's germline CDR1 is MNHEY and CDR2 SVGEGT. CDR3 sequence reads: CASSYLAHGQPQHF. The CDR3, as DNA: TGTGCCAGCAGCTACTTAGCTCACGGTCAGCCCCAGCATTTT.

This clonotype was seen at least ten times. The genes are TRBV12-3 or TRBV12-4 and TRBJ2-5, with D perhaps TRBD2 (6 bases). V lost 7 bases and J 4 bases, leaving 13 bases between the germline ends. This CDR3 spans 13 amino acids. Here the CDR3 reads CASTTAGAETQYF. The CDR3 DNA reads TGTGCCAGCACCACAGCGGGTGCAGAGACCCAGTACTTC.

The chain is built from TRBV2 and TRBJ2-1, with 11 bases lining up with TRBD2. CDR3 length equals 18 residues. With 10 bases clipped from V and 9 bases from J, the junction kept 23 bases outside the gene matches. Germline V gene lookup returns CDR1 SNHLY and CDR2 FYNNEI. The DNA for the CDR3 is TGTGCCATCTGGGAATCCGGGACTAGCGGAATTTCCGGGGGTGAGCAGTTCTTC. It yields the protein CAIWESGTSGISGGEQFF.